Listed below are T cell receptor beta chains from one sample, sequenced in a study of shared clonotypes between healthy human individuals. Profiled with immunoSEQ multiplex PCR; TCRdb holds only in-frame clones, not every one. The data contain 850,000 to 1,200,000 clones, roughly 70% of them singletons. The sequencing sample was made of memory CD4+ T cells sorted from blood. The source is a man in his late teens or twenties in good health. Each CDR3 is given with its conserved first and last residue. A D gene is named only where the DNA matches it firmly. Some rows have no size entry. The others give once, few or many, or a class for an expanded clone.

d_call j_call v_call clone_size cdr3_aa cdr3_nt
. TRBJ2-5 TRBV5-1 once CASSGDVLSTQYF TGCGCCAGCAGCGGGGACGTACTTTCGACCCAGTACTTC
. TRBJ2-7 TRBV6-1 . CASRDLYRDYEQYF TGTGCCAGCAGGGACCTTTACAGGGATTACGAGCAGTACTTC
. TRBJ2-7 TRBV6-5 . CASSDRAEQYF TGTGCCAGCAGTGATAGGGCCGAGCAGTACTTC
. TRBJ1-5 TRBV25-1 . CASSGTGKGQPQHF TGTGCCAGCAGTGGTACCGGGAAGGGACAGCCCCAGCATTTT
TRBD1 TRBJ1-6 TRBV6-4 few CASREGQNNSPLHF TGTGCCAGCAGGGAGGGACAGAATAATTCACCCCTCCACTTT
. TRBJ1-2 TRBV7-2 . CASSGSGGYGYTF TGTGCCAGCAGCGGATCGGGGGGCTATGGCTACACCTTC
TRBD2 TRBJ2-1 TRBV5-1 . CASSRTSGGPSSYNEQFF TGCGCCAGCAGCCGCACTAGCGGGGGCCCCAGCTCCTACAATGAGCAGTTCTTC
TRBD2 TRBJ2-2 TRBV9 once CASSSGVAGNTGELFF TGTGCCAGCAGCTCCGGAGTAGCGGGGAATACCGGGGAGCTGTTTTTT
. TRBJ1-2 TRBV6-1 . CASSEGGRTYGYTF TGTGCCAGCAGTGAGGGGGGACGGACCTATGGCTACACCTTC
TRBD2 TRBJ2-5 TRBV7-9 . CASSRLAEETQYF TGTGCCAGCAGCCGACTAGCGGAAGAGACCCAGTACTTC
. TRBJ1-6 TRBV6-1 few CASSEGFNNSPLHF TGTGCCAGCAGCGAGGGGTTCAACAATTCACCCCTCCACTTT
TRBD2 TRBJ2-2 TRBV9 . CASSKLAGGLSFTGELFF TGTGCCAGCAGCAAACTAGCGGGAGGGCTAAGTTTTACCGGGGAGCTGTTTTTT
. TRBJ1-2 TRBV9 . CASSVGSANYGYTF TGTGCCAGCAGCGTAGGAAGCGCCAACTATGGCTACACCTTC
TRBD2 TRBJ2-7 TRBV6-1 many CASSDPPRPSGVNYEQYF TGTGCCAGCAGTGACCCTCCCCGCCCCAGCGGGGTAAACTACGAGCAGTACTTC
. TRBJ1-3 TRBV9 . CASSVDSGIGNTIYF TGTGCCAGCAGCGTGGATTCCGGAATTGGAAACACCATATATTTT
TRBD2 TRBJ2-5 TRBV10-3 . CAISWTSEETQYF TGTGCCATCAGTTGGACTAGCGAGGAGACCCAGTACTTC
TRBD2 TRBJ2-3 TRBV2 . CASSETPRSGGAKVASTDTQYF TGTGCCAGCAGTGAAACGCCGCGGAGCGGGGGGGCCAAGGTGGCTAGCACAGATACGCAGTATTTT
. TRBJ1-1 TRBV27 . CASSLSVAGVSNLEAFF TGTGCCAGCAGTTTATCGGTGGCAGGAGTTTCCAATTTAGAAGCTTTCTTT
. TRBJ2-3 TRBV11-2 once CASSLEGLTDTQYF TGTGCCAGCAGCTTAGAGGGCTTGACAGATACGCAGTATTTT
. TRBJ2-3 TRBV9 few CASSLTPSTDTQYF TGTGCCAGCAGCTTAACCCCAAGCACAGATACGCAGTATTTT
. TRBJ2-5 TRBV27 . CASSLGQGSETQYF TGTGCCAGTAGTTTGGGGCAGGGGTCAGAGACCCAGTACTTC
. TRBJ2-1 TRBV21-1 once CASSNRQTCLAEQFF TGTGCCAGCAGCAACCGACAGACCTGCCTCGCTGAGCAGTTCTTC
TRBD1 TRBJ1-5 TRBV7-2 . CASTPQQGANQPQHF TGTGCCAGCACCCCCCAACAGGGGGCGAATCAGCCCCAGCATTTT
TRBD1 TRBJ2-3 TRBV10-1 few CASSDRTGTPATDTQYF TGCGCCAGCAGTGACCGGACAGGAACACCCGCCACAGATACGCAGTATTTT
. TRBJ2-4 TRBV7-2 . CASSLMLTGGKNIQYF TGTGCCAGCAGCTTAATGTTGACAGGAGGCAAAAACATTCAGTACTTC
. TRBJ1-2 TRBV28 . CASSPTVNYGYTF TGTGCCAGCAGTCCGACGGTGAACTATGGCTACACCTTC
. TRBJ1-1 TRBV15 . CATSRTWSAEAFF TGTGCCACCAGCAGAACGTGGAGCGCTGAAGCTTTCTTT
TRBD2 TRBJ2-3 TRBV5-1 . CATKAGPLQTDTQYF TGCGCCACCAAAGCGGGACCATTACAAACAGATACGCAGTATTTT
TRBD2 TRBJ2-7 TRBV19 once CASSIRGLAGDSYEQYF TGTGCCAGTAGTATCCGGGGACTAGCGGGAGACTCCTACGAGCAGTACTTC
. TRBJ1-1 TRBV5-1 . CASSLEGTEAFF TGCGCCAGCAGCTTGGAGGGGACTGAAGCTTTCTTT
TRBD1 TRBJ2-7 TRBV9 . CASSVGGGDYEQYF TGTGCCAGCAGCGTAGGAGGGGGCGACTACGAGCAGTACTTC
TRBD2 TRBJ2-3 TRBV14 . CASSQWTSAGTDTQYF TGTGCCAGCAGCCAATGGACTAGCGCGGGCACAGATACGCAGTATTTT
. TRBJ2-7 TRBV5-4 . CASSPGQRYEQYF TGTGCCAGCAGCCCAGGACAGCGCTACGAGCAGTACTTC